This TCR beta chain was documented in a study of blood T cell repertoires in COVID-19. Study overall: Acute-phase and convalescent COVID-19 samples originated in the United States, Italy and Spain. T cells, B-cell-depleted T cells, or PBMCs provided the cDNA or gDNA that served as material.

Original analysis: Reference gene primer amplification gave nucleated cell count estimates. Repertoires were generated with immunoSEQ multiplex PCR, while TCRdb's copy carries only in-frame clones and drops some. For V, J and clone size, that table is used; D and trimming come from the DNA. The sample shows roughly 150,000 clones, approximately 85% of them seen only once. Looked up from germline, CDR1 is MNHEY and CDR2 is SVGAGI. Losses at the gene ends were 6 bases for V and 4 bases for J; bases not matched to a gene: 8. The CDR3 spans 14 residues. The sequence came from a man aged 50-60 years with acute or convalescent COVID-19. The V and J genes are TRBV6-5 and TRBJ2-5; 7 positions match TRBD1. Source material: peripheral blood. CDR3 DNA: TGTGCCAGCAGCCTTTTTCAGGGGGTAGAGACCCAGTACTTC. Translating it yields CASSLFQGVETQYF.